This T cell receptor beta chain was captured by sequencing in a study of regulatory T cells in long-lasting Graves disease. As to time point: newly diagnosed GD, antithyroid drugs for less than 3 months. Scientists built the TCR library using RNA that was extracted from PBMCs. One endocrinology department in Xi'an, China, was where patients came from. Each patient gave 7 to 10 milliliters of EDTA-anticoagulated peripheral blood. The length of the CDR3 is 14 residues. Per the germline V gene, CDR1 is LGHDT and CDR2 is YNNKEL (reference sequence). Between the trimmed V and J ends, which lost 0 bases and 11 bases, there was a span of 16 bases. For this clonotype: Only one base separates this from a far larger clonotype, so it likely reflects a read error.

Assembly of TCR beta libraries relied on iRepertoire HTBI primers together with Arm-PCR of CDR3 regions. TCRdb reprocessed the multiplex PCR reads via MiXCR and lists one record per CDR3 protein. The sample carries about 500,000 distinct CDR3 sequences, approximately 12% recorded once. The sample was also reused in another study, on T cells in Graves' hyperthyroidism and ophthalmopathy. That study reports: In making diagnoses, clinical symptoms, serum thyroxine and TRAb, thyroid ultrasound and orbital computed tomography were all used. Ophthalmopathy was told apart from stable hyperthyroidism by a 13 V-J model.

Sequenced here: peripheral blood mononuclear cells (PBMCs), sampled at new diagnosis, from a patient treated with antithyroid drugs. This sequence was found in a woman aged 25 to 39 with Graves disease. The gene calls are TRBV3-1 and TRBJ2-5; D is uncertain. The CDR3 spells CASSQERSDNEQYF. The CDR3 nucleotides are TGTGCCAGCAGCCAAGAGCGTTCAGACAATGAGCAGTACTTC.